A single sample is the source of the 31 T cell receptor beta chains below, sequenced in a study of metastatic and nonmetastatic thyroid tumors. Nobody among the patients had been given any treatment before thyroid surgery. With MiXCR, TCRdb called clones anew from the PCR reads. The sample carries more than 11,000 clones, 25% to 30% recorded once. Sample: blood. The source of these receptors is a female donor with papillary thyroid cancer or a benign thyroid nodule (not recorded which). Some clones in this sample may be carry-over from other donors' samples.

This clone was counted many times. V usage is TRBV9 and J usage is TRBJ2-2; TRBD2 might be the D (5 bases). CDR1 is SGDLS and CDR2 is YYNGEE in the germline V gene. V gave up 4 bases and J gave up 6 bases, with 10 bases separating them. This CDR3 is built from 13 residues. The CDR3 DNA follows: TGTGCCAGCAGCCCTCGGGGTGCCGGGGAGCTGTTTTTT. Translated: CASSPRGAGELFF.

This clone is a singleton in its sample. V is TRBV20-1 and J is TRBJ1-2; D uncertain. The CDR3 has 16 amino acids. Germline V gene lookup returns CDR1 DFQATT and CDR2 SNEGSKA (reference sequence). Trimming took off 4 bases at V and 4 bases at J, with 22 bases between the two ends. The CDR3 region is CSAIGCRDKLAYGYTF. The CDR3 nucleotides are TGCAGTGCTATAGGATGCCGTGACAAATTGGCCTATGGCTACACCTTC.

V gene TRBV20-1 combines with J gene TRBJ2-7, with 8 bases that match TRBD1. V gave up 5 bases and J gave up 2 bases; unmatched junction bases: 2. The germline V gene has CDR1 DFQATT and CDR2 SNEGSKA (reference sequence). CDR3 length: 12 amino acids. CDR3 sequence reads: CSAGDRPYEQYF. The CDR3 bases are TGCAGTGCTGGGGACAGGCCCTACGAGCAGTACTTC.

This clone is termed medium-sized. An end of the junction differs from the germline gene, which may be a read error. The rearrangement joins TRBV12-3 or TRBV12-4 to TRBJ1-1; unclear D gene. The CDR3 loop spans 14 amino acids. This chain's CDR3 is CASSLGLVYTEAFF. The CDR3 DNA reads TGTGCCAGCAGCTTAGGCCTAGTCTACACTGAAGCTTTCTTT.

Only a few counts were recorded for this clone. V usage is TRBV4-1 and J usage is TRBJ2-7, with TRBD2 as a possible D gene (6 bases). V lost 0 bases, J lost 4 bases, and 16 bases lay in between. Looked up from germline, CDR1 is MGHRA and CDR2 is YSYEKL. The CDR3 loop spans 16 amino acids. The CDR3 here is CASSQDTAGRGYEQYF. In nucleotides, the CDR3 is TGCGCCAGCAGCCAAGATACGGCGGGGCGGGGTTACGAGCAGTACTTC.

By sample fraction, this clone is medium-sized. The CDR3 is CASSSRKGQALYEQYF. The CDR3 region has the DNA TGTGCCAGCAGCAGTAGGAAAGGACAGGCACTCTACGAGCAGTACTTC. V is TRBV11-2 and J is TRBJ2-7; 7 bases line up with TRBD1. V was pared by 5 bases and J by 3 bases, with 13 bases of the junction left unmatched. The CDR3 spans 16 residues. The V gene's germline CDR1 is SGHAT and CDR2 FQNNGV.

This chain links TRBV6-1 with TRBJ1-2; TRBD1 might be the D (6 bases). The CDR3 covers 13 residues. Deletions cut 4 bases from V and 1 base from J, with 7 bases between. CDR1 is MNHNS, CDR2 SASEGT, per germline. CDR3: CASSGQVNYGYTF. The DNA of the CDR3 is TGTGCCAGCAGTGGACAGGTTAACTATGGCTACACCTTC.

This chain uses TRBV5-6 with TRBJ2-4, with D possibly matching TRBD1 (6 bases). In germline, CDR1 is SGHDT, CDR2 YYEEEE. The ends were cut back, 2 bases at V and 6 bases at J, with 9 bases in the middle. This CDR3 has 13 residues. The DNA of the CDR3 is TGTGCCAGCAGCTTAGGACAGCTAAACATTCAGTACTTC. It specifies CASSLGQLNIQYF.

This clone was detected ten times or more. The chain joins TRBV11-3 to TRBJ1-4; D remains ambiguous. The V end was cut by 2 bases, the J end by 3 bases, with 13 bases between. The germline V gene encodes CDR1 SGHNT and CDR2 YENEEA. The CDR3 runs to 16 residues. The CDR3: CASSLRAGRPNEKLFF. The CDR3 DNA follows: TGTGCCAGCAGCTTAAGGGCAGGCCGACCTAATGAAAAACTGTTTTTT. The full variable domain, rest sourced from reference TRBV11-3 and TRBJ1-4, is EAGVVQSPRYKIIEKKQPVAFWCNPISGHNTLYWYLQNLGQGPELLIRYENEEAVDDSQLPKDRFSAERLKGVDSTLKIQPAELGDSAVYLCASSLRAGRPNEKLFFGSGTQLSVL.

By sample share, this clone is medium-sized. The CDR3 loop reads CAWSRTGGSGYTF. The CDR3 DNA reads as TGTGCCTGGAGTAGGACAGGGGGCTCTGGCTACACCTTC. The V gene is TRBV30, the J gene TRBJ1-2; 11 bases are shared with TRBD1. This CDR3 contains 13 residues. Trimming at V came to 2 bases and at J to 7 bases, leaving 3 bases not matched to a gene. Per the germline V gene, CDR1 is GTSNPN and CDR2 is SVGIG (reference sequence).

V and J are TRBV9 and TRBJ2-2; D is unclear. From germline, CDR1 is SGDLS and CDR2 YYNGEE. The CDR3 runs 13 residues. The V and J ends lost 0 bases and 4 bases respectively, with 4 bases between them. CDR3 in DNA: TGTGCCAGCAGCGTAGTGGGCACCGGGGAGCTGTTTTTT. This translates into CASSVVGTGELFF.

As to this clone: Since the CDR3 does not end with the conserved phenylalanine or tryptophan, this likely comes from a read error. CDR3 residues: CASGTSGTGGLEQYL. The CDR3, as DNA: TGTGCCAGCGGGACTAGCGGGACTGGCGGGCTCGAGCAGTACTTA. This chain uses TRBV28 with TRBJ2-7; 13 bases line up with TRBD2. V was pared by 8 bases and J by 6 bases, with 10 bases of the junction left unmatched. The germline V gene has CDR1 MDHEN and CDR2 SYDVKM. The CDR3 length is 15 residues.

This clone was detected many times. J is TRBJ1-6 and V is TRBV5-7, with 9 positions matching TRBD1. TRBV5-7 is an ORF; its function is uncertain. CDR3 length equals 19 residues. The junction had 19 bases not matched to a gene; V was cut back by 2 bases and J by 10 bases. The CDR3 DNA reads TGTGCCAGCAGCTTCCCTAAGCTTCCGGGACAGGGACTTGGGTCACCCCTCCACTTT. Translated: CASSFPKLPGQGLGSPLHF.

This clone was counted between two and nine times. This chain uses TRBV12-3 or TRBV12-4 with TRBJ2-7; unclear D gene. This CDR3 spans 13 amino acids. V lost 6 bases, J lost 1 base, and 10 bases lay in between. CDR3 protein: CASRRTISYEQYF. DNA of the CDR3: TGTGCCAGCAGACGGACCATTTCCTACGAGCAGTACTTC.

This chain uses TRBV6-1 with TRBJ2-2; D not resolved. This CDR3 region has 15 residues. The ends were cut back, 7 bases at V and 0 bases at J, with 12 bases in the middle. Germline CDR1 is MNHNS and CDR2 is SASEGT. In nucleotides, the CDR3 is TGTGCCAGCACCGACCGGTGGGCGAACACCGGGGAGCTGTTTTTT. Residues: CASTDRWANTGELFF.

The chain has TRBV20-1 and TRBJ2-1; 12 bases map to TRBD2. V trimming: 3 bases; J trimming: 8 bases; junction bases outside the gene matches: 11. This CDR3 contains 16 residues. CDR1 DFQATT and CDR2 SNEGSKA come from the germline V gene (reference sequence). In DNA, the CDR3 is TGCAGTGCTAGGCCCCTAGCGGGAGGGTCTGGCTATGAGCAGTTCTTC. This encodes CSARPLAGGSGYEQFF.

This clone was counted a few times. This sequence joins TRBV6-1 and TRBJ1-5, with TRBD1 as a possible D gene (5 bases). The CDR3 totals 14 residues. Trimming left V 6 bases short and J 4 bases short, with 13 bases between. Germline-derived CDR1 and CDR2 are MNHNS and SASEGT. The CDR3 region is CASSAGYENQPQHF. In DNA form, the CDR3 reads TGTGCCAGCAGCGCAGGGTACGAGAATCAGCCCCAGCATTTT.

In this sample, this clone turned up many times. One base away lies a much larger clone, so this may be a sequencing read error. In the same sample, other DNA sequences code for this CDR3. The V gene is TRBV7-3, the J gene TRBJ2-3; D may correspond to TRBD1 or TRBD2 (6 bases each). The CDR3 consists of 15 residues. Trimming took off 0 bases at V and 9 bases at J, with 16 bases between the two ends. Germline loops: CDR1 SGHTA, CDR2 FQGTGA. The CDR3 loop is CASSLTRGGRDTQYF. The CDR3 DNA is TGTGCCAGCAGCTTAACGAGAGGGGGGAGAGACACGCAGTATTTT.

In this sample, this clone turned up a few times. The chain links TRBV24-1 to TRBJ2-7; 10 nucleotides agree with TRBD1. The CDR3 is 15 residues long. V trimming: 7 bases; J trimming: 3 bases; junction bases outside the gene matches: 8. Germline V gene sequence: CDR1 KGHDR, CDR2 SFDVKD. CDR3 loop: CATSSTDRGFYEQYF. DNA for the CDR3: TGTGCCACCAGCTCCACGGACAGGGGGTTCTACGAGCAGTACTTC.

The rearrangement uses TRBV2 and TRBJ2-5; D may be TRBD1 (6 bases). Trimming stripped 1 base from V and 4 bases from J, with 13 bases between. The CDR3 totals 15 residues. Per germline, CDR1 SNHLY and CDR2 FYNNEI. CDR3 sequence: CASSEEGGQGETQYF. In nucleotides, the CDR3 is TGTGCCAGCAGTGAAGAAGGGGGACAAGGAGAGACCCAGTACTTC.

This clone was found once. The V and J genes are TRBV10-3 and TRBJ1-2, with 7 positions matching TRBD1. Unmatched junction bases numbered 21, after V lost 7 bases and J lost 7 bases. The CDR3 contains 17 residues. Germline loops: CDR1 ENHRY, CDR2 SYGVKD. Written as DNA, the CDR3 is TGTGCCATCAAAAAGTGGGACAGCTCCTTCCCTCACTCTGGCTACACCTTC. Translated, it gives CAIKKWDSSFPHSGYTF.

By proportion, this clone is medium-sized (0.01 to 0.1%). This chain links TRBV6-1 with TRBJ2-2; D is uncertain. The germline gives CDR1 MNHNS, CDR2 SASEGT. The CDR3 sequence is 14 residues long. The V end was cut by 6 bases, the J end by 8 bases, with 16 bases between. CDR3 nucleotide sequence: TGTGCCAGCAGCACGGGTCTGCAATCTGGGGAGCTGTTTTTT. This codes for CASSTGLQSGELFF.

In its sample, this clone is medium-sized. The chain carries TRBV12-3 or TRBV12-4 and TRBJ2-7; perhaps TRBD2 as D (5 bases). This CDR3 spans 13 amino acids. The germline V and J ends were trimmed by 7 bases and 7 bases, with 17 bases remaining between them. The CDR3 sequence: CASIGGSHEEQYF. The CDR3 nucleotides read TGTGCCAGCATTGGAGGTTCCCATGAAGAGCAGTACTTC.

Within the sample, this clone is medium-sized. This rearrangement joins TRBV14 to TRBJ2-7; 9 nucleotides line up with TRBD2. In germline, CDR1 is SGHDN, CDR2 FVKESK. The junction had 2 bases not matched to a gene; V was cut back by 4 bases and J by 7 bases. The CDR3 sequence is 12 residues long. CDR3 DNA sequence: TGTGCCAGCAGCCTCGGACTAGCGGAGCAGTACTTC. It translates to CASSLGLAEQYF.

The sample holds many counts of this clone. The V call is TRBV5-4, the J call TRBJ1-2; no firm D call. This CDR3 spans 13 amino acids. From germline, CDR1 is SGHNT and CDR2 YYREEE (reference sequence). The ends were cut back, 0 bases at V and 1 base at J, with 4 bases in the middle. The CDR3: CASSLGLNYGYTF. The CDR3 nucleotides read TGTGCCAGCAGCTTGGGACTTAACTATGGCTACACCTTC.

The chain joins TRBV6-2 or TRBV6-3 to TRBJ2-7, with a possible D match to TRBD1 (5 bases). The CDR3 sequence is 14 residues long. V dropped 6 bases and J dropped 11 bases, with 23 bases sitting between them. Germline values: CDR1 MNHEY, CDR2 SVGEGT. CDR3 residues: CASRPTLGQGWEYF. CDR3 bases: TGTGCCAGCAGGCCGACCCTGGGGCAGGGCTGGGAGTACTTC.

The V and J genes are TRBV6-1 and TRBJ1-5; D not certain. This CDR3 has 14 residues. V gave up 5 bases and J gave up 4 bases, with 12 bases separating them. Germline V gives CDR1 MNHNS, CDR2 SASEGT. DNA for the CDR3: TGTGCCAGCAGTAGAGCCAGCCCAAATCAGCCCCAGCATTTT. Its translation is CASSRASPNQPQHF.

This clone came up many times. This chain uses TRBV14 with TRBJ1-1; D unresolved. Germline V gene data show CDR1 as SGHDN and CDR2 as FVKESK. This CDR3 has 15 amino acids. V dropped 1 base and J dropped 1 base, with 10 bases sitting between them. The CDR3 bases are TGTGCCAGCAGCCAAGGCATCTGGGGGAACACTGAAGCTTTCTTT. This encodes CASSQGIWGNTEAFF.

This clone has a count of ten or more. A much larger clone is a single base away; this may be a read error. The rearrangement links TRBV20-1 to TRBJ1-2, with 7 nucleotides matching TRBD1. Trimming removed 7 bases from V and 4 bases from J; junction bases left unmatched: 6. Looked up from germline, CDR1 is DFQATT and CDR2 is SNEGSKA (reference sequence). CDR3 size: 12 residues. The CDR3 coding sequence is TGCAGTGTTGGCAGACAGGGCTATGGCTACACCTTC. Amino acid sequence: CSVGRQGYGYTF.

This clone is termed medium-sized. V usage is TRBV7-2 and J usage is TRBJ2-1, with 10 bases aligning to TRBD1. Germline V gives CDR1 SGHTA, CDR2 FQGNSA. The CDR3 consists of 15 residues. V was clipped by 1 base and J by 7 bases; unmatched bases: 4. The CDR3 reads CASSLGGQGWNEQFF. As DNA, the CDR3 is TGTGCCAGCAGCTTAGGGGGACAGGGGTGGAATGAGCAGTTCTTC.

This clone showed up many times. This sequence joins TRBV20-1 and TRBJ2-5; D is unclear. With 6 bases removed from V and 1 base from J, the gap between germline ends came to 18 bases. The CDR3 has 15 amino acids. Looked up from germline, CDR1 is DFQATT and CDR2 is SNEGSKA (reference sequence). Here the CDR3 DNA reads TGCAGTGCCACTCCCCTTGGGCCCACCCAAGAGACCCAGTACTTC. Amino acid sequence: CSATPLGPTQETQYF.